This TCR beta chain was sequenced for a study of blood T cell repertoires in COVID-19 (dated by TCRdb to 2018 to 2020). For the study in its entirety: The collaborator samples originated in the United States, Italy and Spain and spanned the acute and convalescent phases of COVID-19. A de-identified subject ID, COVID-19 status, age in years and sex were almost always included in the sample metadata. Deeply sampled blood TCRbeta repertoires from subjects exposed to, actively infected with, or recovered from COVID-19 were included in the dataset. The repertoires were released in a freely available public database meant as a resource for research on the immune response to SARS-CoV-2. Where available, HLA class I and class II types were obtained from metadata supplied by the sample provider rather than from assay-based typing. The prospective study material was composed of cDNA or gDNA derived from T cells, B-cell-depleted T cells, or PBMCs. The samples were drawn from the first 160 participants of the ongoing ImmuneRACE study and from 1,200 or so subjects provided by 6 global collaborators. General study outcomes and caveats: The amount of clinical and demographic metadata varied by source and participant and was provided uncurated.

A word on this clone: Which antigen it targets is not known. There are no base qualities to consult, and no much larger clone falls within one base.

Participants in the prospective study were aged about 18 to 95 years, lived in over 20 United States geographic areas, and enrolled through a virtual design. Cohort assignment in the prospective study relied on participant-reported clinical history from a screening survey and a study questionnaire. In the prospective study, mobile phlebotomists collected whole blood, serum and a nasopharyngeal or oropharyngeal swab from each participant. Over an approximately two-month period, participants in the prospective study had the option of providing additional blood draws and questionnaires. Blood samples from the prospective study were shipped frozen or at room temperature prior to DNA extraction. The CDR3 spans 14 residues, from the cysteine through the phenylalanine. CDR3 DNA is the only sequence kept; it has 42 bases, read in frame from the first base. The germline V gene encodes CDR1 SGHDT and CDR2 YYEEEE. Trimming costs V 4 bases and J 3 bases, and their ends lie 13 bases apart.

The immunoSEQ Assay, a bias-controlled multiplex PCR, was used to amplify TCRbeta CDR3 regions from genomic DNA. Regarding the original processing steps: Nucleated cell counts per sample were estimated from amplification of reference gene primers within the assay. Sequence reads were collapsed and filtered to measure the absolute abundance of every unique TCRbeta CDR3 rearrangement. Productive Simpson clonality was computed per sample as the square root of Simpson's diversity index over productive rearrangements. TCRdb holds this immuneACCESS table with in-frame rearrangements only. Some clones are missing; in checked studies, unresolved V genes explain under half, and the rest has no known cause. Clone size and the V and J calls come from that table; the DNA yielded D and trimming. The sample table lists 250,000 or so clones, about 87% of them with a count of one. Roughly 2.4% of the sample rests with the top ten.

This sequence was found in a woman aged 40 to 50 with acute COVID-19. The sequenced sample was PBMCs or T cells enriched from blood (not recorded which). The rearranged segments are TRBV5-6 and TRBJ1-2, with an unclear D gene assignment. The DNA sequence is given as TGTGCCAGCAGCCCCCCGCGGGCAGACTATGGCTACACCTTC. It encodes CASSPPRADYGYTF.